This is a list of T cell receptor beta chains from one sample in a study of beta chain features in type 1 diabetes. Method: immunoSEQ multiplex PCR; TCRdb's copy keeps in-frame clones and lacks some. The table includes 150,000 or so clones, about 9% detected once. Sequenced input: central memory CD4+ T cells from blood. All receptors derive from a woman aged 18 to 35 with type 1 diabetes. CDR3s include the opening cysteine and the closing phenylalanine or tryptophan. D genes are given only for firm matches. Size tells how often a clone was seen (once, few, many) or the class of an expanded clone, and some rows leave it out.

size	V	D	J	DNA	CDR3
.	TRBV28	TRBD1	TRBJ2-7	TGTGCCAGCACTCACGGGACAGGGGGATACGAGCAGTACTTC	CASTHGTGGYEQYF
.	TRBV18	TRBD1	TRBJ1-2	TGTGCCAGCTCCCACGGACAGGACTATGGCTACACCTTC	CASSHGQDYGYTF
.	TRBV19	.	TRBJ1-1	TGTGCCAGTAGTATAACAGGGATCCGAGTGACTGAAGCTTTCTTT	CASSITGIRVTEAFF
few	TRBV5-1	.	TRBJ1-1	TGCGCCAGCAGCGACCAGACAGGAACTGAAGCTTTCTTT	CASSDQTGTEAFF
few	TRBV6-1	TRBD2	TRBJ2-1	TGTGCCAGCAGTGACGGGGGGGGCTACAATGAGCAGTTCTTC	CASSDGGGYNEQFF
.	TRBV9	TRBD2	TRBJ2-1	TGTGCCAGCAGCGAAAAGGGGCTAGCGGACTACTACAATGAGCGGTTCTTC	CASSEKGLADYYNERFF
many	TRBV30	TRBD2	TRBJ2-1	TGTGCCTGGCGGAGACCTAGCGGATACAATGAGCAGTTCTTC	CAWRRPSGYNEQFF
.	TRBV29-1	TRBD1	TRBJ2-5	TGCAGCGTGGTCGGACAGGGTGTAGGCACCCAGTACTTC	CSVVGQGVGTQYF
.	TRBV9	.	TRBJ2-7	TGTGCCAGCAGCGTAGGAGGAGGGGAGCCCTACGAGCAGTACTTC	CASSVGGGEPYEQYF
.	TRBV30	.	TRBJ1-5	TGTGCCTGGACCGGAGGGCCCAATCAGCCCCAGCATTTT	CAWTGGPNQPQHF
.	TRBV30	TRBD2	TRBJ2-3	TGTGCCTGGAGTGTACGGGGGGCAGATACGCAGTATTTT	CAWSVRGADTQYF
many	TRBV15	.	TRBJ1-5	TGTGCCACCAGCAGAGAACAGATTAGCAATCAGCCCCAGCATTTT	CATSREQISNQPQHF
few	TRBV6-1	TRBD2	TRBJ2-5	TGTGCCAGCAGTGAAGCGGGCGGGAGTGTTAAGGAGACCCAGTACTTC	CASSEAGGSVKETQYF
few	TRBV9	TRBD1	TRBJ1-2	TGTGCCAGCAGCGTAGACAGGGGGCGTTATGGCTACACCTTC	CASSVDRGRYGYTF
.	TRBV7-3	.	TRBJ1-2	TGTGCCAGCAGCTCCGGGGAAGACTATGGCTACACCTTC	CASSSGEDYGYTF
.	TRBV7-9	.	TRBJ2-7	TGTGCCAGCAGCTTAGCTTTTAGCGCCTCCTACGAGCAGTACTTC	CASSLAFSASYEQYF
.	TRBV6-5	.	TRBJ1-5	TGTGCCAGCAGTTACTTCATTGGCAATCAGCCCCAGCATTTT	CASSYFIGNQPQHF
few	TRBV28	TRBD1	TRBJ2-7	TGTGCCAGCATGTTGGGACAGGGGTCCTACGAGCAGTACTTC	CASMLGQGSYEQYF
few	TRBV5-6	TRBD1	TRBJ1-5	TGTGCCAGCAGCTTGGCAGGGGGCGTGAGCAATCAGCCCCAGCATTTT	CASSLAGGVSNQPQHF
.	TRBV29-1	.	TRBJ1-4	TGCAGCGCAGTTTTACAGGGTGCAGAAAAACTGTTTTTT	CSAVLQGAEKLFF
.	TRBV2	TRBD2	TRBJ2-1	TGTGCCAGCAGAACCGGGACTAGCGGGGGGGTCGCCAATGAGCAGTTCTTC	CASRTGTSGGVANEQFF
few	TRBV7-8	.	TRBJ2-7	TGTGCCAGCAGAATAGAAGGGGCGCACGGCTACGAGCAGTACTTC	CASRIEGAHGYEQYF
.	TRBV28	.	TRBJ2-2	TGTGCCAGCAGGACTAGTATTACCGGGGAGCTGTTTTTT	CASRTSITGELFF
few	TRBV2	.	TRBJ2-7	TGTGCCAGCAGTGCCAGGGTAGAGTCCTACGAGCAGTACTTC	CASSARVESYEQYF
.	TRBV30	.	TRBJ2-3	TGTGCCTGGAGTGTCGCGGGAGATACGCAGTATTTT	CAWSVAGDTQYF
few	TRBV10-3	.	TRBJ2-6	TGTGCCTCACACCCTTCTGGGGCCAACGTCCTGACTTTC	CASHPSGANVLTF
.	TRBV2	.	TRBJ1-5	TGTGCCAGCAGTGAAGCGCGAGTCAGCAATCAGCCCCAGCATTTT	CASSEARVSNQPQHF
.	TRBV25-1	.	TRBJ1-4	TGTGCCAGCAGGGGGGGGAGCGAAAAACTGTTTTTT	CASRGGSEKLFF
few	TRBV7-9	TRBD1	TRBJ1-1	TGTGCCAGCAGCTTTGAGGGGGCTGGAGCTTTCTTT	CASSFEGAGAFF
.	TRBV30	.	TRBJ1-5	TGTGCCTGGAGTATAAACCGGGTTGTACAGCCCCAGCATTTT	CAWSINRVVQPQHF
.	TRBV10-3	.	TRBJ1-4	TGTGCCATCAGTGAGTTTGGCCCGACTAATGAAAAACTGTTTTTT	CAISEFGPTNEKLFF
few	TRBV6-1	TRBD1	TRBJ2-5	TGTGCCAGCAGAAGAACCGGGACAGGGGGCGAGACCCAGTACTTC	CASRRTGTGGETQYF
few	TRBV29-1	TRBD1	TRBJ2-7	TGCAGCGTTGGGGGACAGGGGTACGAGCAGTACTTC	CSVGGQGYEQYF
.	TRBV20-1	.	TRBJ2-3	TGCAGTGCTGTAACGGGGGATACGCAGTATTTT	CSAVTGDTQYF
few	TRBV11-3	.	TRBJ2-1	TGTGCCAGCAGCTTACTCGCGGGGAGTGCTGAGCAGTTCTTC	CASSLLAGSAEQFF
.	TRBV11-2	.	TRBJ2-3	TGTGCCAGCAGCTTAGCAGGGCATGATGATACGCAGTATTTT	CASSLAGHDDTQYF
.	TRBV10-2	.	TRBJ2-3	TGCGCCAGCAGTGATTCTTTTTACCCGACTGGCACAGATACGCAGTATTTT	CASSDSFYPTGTDTQYF
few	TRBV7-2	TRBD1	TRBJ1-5	TGTGCCAGCAGCTTAGTAGGCGGGGACAGCCAGCCCCAGCATTTT	CASSLVGGDSQPQHF
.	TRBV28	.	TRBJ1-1	TGTGCCTGGTCCGTCAGGGTGAACACTGAAGCTTTCTTT	CAWSVRVNTEAFF
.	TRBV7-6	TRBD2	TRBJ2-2	TGTGCCAGCAGCTTAGCCCCGGGAGGTGACACCGGGGAGCTGTTTTTT	CASSLAPGGDTGELFF
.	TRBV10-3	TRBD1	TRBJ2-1	TGTGCCATAAGACCGGGACAGGGAACCCTCGGATCCTACAATGAGCAGTTCTTC	CAIRPGQGTLGSYNEQFF
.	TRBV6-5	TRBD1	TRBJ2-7	TGTGCCAGCAGGGAGTCCGGGACAGGGGCCTACGAGCAGTACTTC	CASRESGTGAYEQYF
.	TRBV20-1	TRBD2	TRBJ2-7	TGCAGTGCTAGGCGGGAGTACGAGCAGTACTTC	CSARREYEQYF
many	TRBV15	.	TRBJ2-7	TGTGCCACCAGCAGAGAGATCCGGTACGAGCAGTACTTC	CATSREIRYEQYF
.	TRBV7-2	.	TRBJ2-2	TGTGCCAGCAGCTTCCAGGGCGGGGAGCTGTTTTTT	CASSFQGGELFF
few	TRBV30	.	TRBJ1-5	TGTGCCTGGAGTAAAGAGGGTGGCCAGCCCCAGCATTTT	CAWSKEGGQPQHF